This T cell receptor (beta chain) was captured by sequencing in a study of cytomegalovirus exposure and HLA in healthy donors. This CDR3 has 15 residues. Germline V CDR1 and CDR2: SNHLY, FYNNEI. Trimming took 6 bases from V and 6 from J; bases not matched to a gene: 9. PCR amplification relied on 60 Vbeta primers (plus 13 Jbeta primers). Assay used: immunoSEQ multiplex PCR; TCRdb lists only in-frame clones, some missing. The sample consists of around 100,000 clones, roughly 82% of them appearing once. This receptor was identified in a man younger than 45 in good health and CMV-seropositive. The sample consisted of PBMCs. V usage is TRBV2 and J usage is TRBJ2-1, with TRBD1 matching over 9 bases. The CDR3 DNA reads as TGTGCCAGCAGAAGGGACAGGGCGTCTCTCAATGAGCAGTTCTTC. Protein product: CASRRDRASLNEQFF.